Listed below are T cell receptor beta chains from one sample, sequenced in a study of T cell responses to AZD1222 COVID-19 vaccine. Clones were read by immunoSEQ multiplex PCR, and TCRdb kept only the in-frame ones, dropping some. The table shows 130,000 to 150,000 clones, with around 90% occurring only once. The specimen was peripheral blood, collected 28 days after the second AZD1222 dose. These TCRs come from an adult who received the AZD1222 COVID-19 vaccine. Both conserved end residues are part of each CDR3. Each record gives: clone size, J gene, V gene, D gene, CDR3 protein, CDR3 DNA. D genes are given only for firm matches. The size field is filled for only some rows; it gives once, few, many or a size class.

size: .
J: TRBJ1-6
V: TRBV30
D: .
CDR3: CAWSVQNNSPLHF
DNA: TGTGCCTGGAGTGTGCAGAATAATTCACCCCTCCACTTT

size: .
J: TRBJ2-3
V: TRBV5-8
D: .
CDR3: CASSLVVGANTDTQYF
DNA: TGTGCCAGCAGCTTAGTAGTGGGAGCGAACACAGATACGCAGTATTTT

size: .
J: TRBJ2-1
V: TRBV11-2
D: .
CDR3: CASSLDGNGMEQFF
DNA: TGTGCCAGCAGCTTAGATGGGAACGGGATGGAGCAGTTCTTC

size: .
J: TRBJ2-7
V: TRBV6-6
D: .
CDR3: CASRNEQGSSYEQYF
DNA: TGTGCCAGCCGCAACGAGCAGGGAAGCTCCTACGAGCAGTACTTC

size: once
J: TRBJ2-2
V: TRBV7-3
D: .
CDR3: CASSPRGGNTGELFF
DNA: TGTGCCAGCAGCCCCCGGGGCGGGAACACCGGGGAGCTGTTTTTT

size: .
J: TRBJ2-3
V: TRBV9
D: .
CDR3: CASSVLGGRTHTQYF
DNA: TGTGCCAGCAGCGTATTAGGGGGGAGAACGCATACGCAGTATTTT

size: .
J: TRBJ2-1
V: TRBV9
D: TRBD2
CDR3: CASSESGSSGNEQFF
DNA: TGTGCCAGCAGCGAAAGCGGGAGTTCAGGGAATGAGCAGTTCTTC

size: .
J: TRBJ2-3
V: TRBV7-2
D: .
CDR3: CASRLDPQGGDTQYF
DNA: TGTGCCAGCAGATTAGATCCTCAGGGTGGAGATACGCAGTATTTT

size: .
J: TRBJ1-5
V: TRBV18
D: TRBD1
CDR3: CASSRDRGKDQPQHF
DNA: TGTGCCAGCTCACGGGACAGGGGAAAGGATCAGCCCCAGCATTTT

size: .
J: TRBJ1-1
V: TRBV2
D: .
CDR3: CASSESNTEAFF
DNA: TGTGCCAGCAGTGAATCGAACACTGAAGCTTTCTTT

size: .
J: TRBJ1-1
V: TRBV4-3
D: TRBD1
CDR3: CASSQDGRGLGEAFF
DNA: TGCGCCAGCAGCCAAGACGGCAGGGGGCTAGGTGAAGCTTTCTTT

size: .
J: TRBJ2-6
V: TRBV5-6
D: .
CDR3: CASSLRDTVFGANVLTF
DNA: TGTGCCAGCAGCTTGCGGGACACCGTTTTTGGGGCCAACGTCCTGACTTTC